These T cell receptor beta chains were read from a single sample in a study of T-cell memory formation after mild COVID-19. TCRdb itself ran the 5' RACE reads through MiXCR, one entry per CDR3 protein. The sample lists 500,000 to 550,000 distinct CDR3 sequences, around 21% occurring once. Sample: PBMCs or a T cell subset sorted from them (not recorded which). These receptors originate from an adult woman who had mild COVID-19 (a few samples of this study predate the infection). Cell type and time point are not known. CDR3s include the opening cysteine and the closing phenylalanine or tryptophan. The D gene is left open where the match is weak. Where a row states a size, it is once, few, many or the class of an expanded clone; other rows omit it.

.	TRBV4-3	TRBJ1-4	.	CASSQDHQPNEKLFF	TGCGCCAGCAGCCAAGATCACCAACCAAATGAAAAACTGTTTTTT
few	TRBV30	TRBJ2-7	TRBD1	CAWSLTSTGVREQYF	TGTGCCTGGAGTCTAACATCAACAGGGGTGCGCGAGCAGTACTTC
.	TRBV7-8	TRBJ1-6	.	CASSLSNGYNSPLHF	TGTGCCAGCAGCTTATCCAACGGTTATAATTCACCCCTCCACTTT
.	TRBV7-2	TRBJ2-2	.	CASSLALGATTGELFF	TGTGCCAGCAGCTTAGCGCTCGGCGCAACCACCGGGGAGCTGTTTTTT
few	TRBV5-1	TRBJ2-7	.	CASSPSLGGAGYEQYF	TGCGCCAGCAGCCCCTCTCTAGGTGGGGCGGGCTACGAGCAGTACTTC
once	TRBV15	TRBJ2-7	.	CATSRTSHEQYF	TGTGCCACCAGCAGAACTAGTCACGAGCAGTACTTC
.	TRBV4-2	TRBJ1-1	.	CASSQVGGTNTEAFF	TGTGCCAGCAGCCAAGTCGGGGGAACGAACACTGAAGCTTTCTTT
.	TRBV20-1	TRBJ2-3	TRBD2	CSVLAGATDTQYF	TGCAGTGTCCTAGCGGGGGCCACAGATACGCAGTATTTT
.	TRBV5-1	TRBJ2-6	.	CASSGRDSISSGANVLTF	TGCGCCAGCAGCGGGCGGGACAGCATCTCCTCTGGGGCCAACGTCCTGACTTTC
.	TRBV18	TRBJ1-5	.	CASSRGAYSNQPQHF	TGTGCCAGCTCAAGGGGGGCCTATAGCAATCAGCCCCAGCATTTT
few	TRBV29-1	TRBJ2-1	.	CSVEAGHKGQQFF	TGCAGCGTTGAGGCCGGCCACAAAGGGCAGCAGTTCTTC
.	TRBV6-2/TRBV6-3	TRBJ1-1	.	CASRQGLGTEAFF	TGTGCCAGCAGACAGGGTCTGGGCACTGAAGCTTTCTTT
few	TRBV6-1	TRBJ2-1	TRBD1	CASSEFAGTVEFF	TGTGCCAGCAGTGAATTTGCCGGGACAGTAGAGTTCTTC